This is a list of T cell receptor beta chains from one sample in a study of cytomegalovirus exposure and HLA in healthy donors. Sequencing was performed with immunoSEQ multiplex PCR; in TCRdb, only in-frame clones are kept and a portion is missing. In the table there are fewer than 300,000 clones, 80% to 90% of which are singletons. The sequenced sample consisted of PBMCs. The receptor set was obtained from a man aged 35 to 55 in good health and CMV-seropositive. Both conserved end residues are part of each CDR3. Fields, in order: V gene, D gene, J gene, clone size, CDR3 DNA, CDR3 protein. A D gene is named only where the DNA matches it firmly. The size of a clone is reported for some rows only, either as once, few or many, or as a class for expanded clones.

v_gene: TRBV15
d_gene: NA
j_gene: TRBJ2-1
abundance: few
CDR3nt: TGTGCCACCAGCAGAGGGTTGGGTAGCGGAAGCTCCTACAATGAGCAGTTCTTC
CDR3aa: CATSRGLGSGSSYNEQFF

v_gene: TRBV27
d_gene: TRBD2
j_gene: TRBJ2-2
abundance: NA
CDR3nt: TGTGCCAGCAGTCCGATTATGGGGACTAGCGGGAGAATGGGGGAGCTGTTTTTT
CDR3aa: CASSPIMGTSGRMGELFF

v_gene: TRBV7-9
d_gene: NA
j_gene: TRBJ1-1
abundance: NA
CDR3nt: TGTGCCAGCAGTTCAACTCCGGGACTCCTGAACACTGAAGCTTTCTTT
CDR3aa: CASSSTPGLLNTEAFF

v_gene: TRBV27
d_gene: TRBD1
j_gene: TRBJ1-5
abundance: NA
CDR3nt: TGTGCCAGCAGTTTACGACAGGGGCTACCCAATCAGCCCCAGCATTTT
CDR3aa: CASSLRQGLPNQPQHF

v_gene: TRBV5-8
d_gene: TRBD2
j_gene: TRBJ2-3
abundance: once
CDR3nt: TGTGCCAGCACCTCGGGACTAGCGGGCGACACAGATACGCAGTATTTT
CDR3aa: CASTSGLAGDTDTQYF

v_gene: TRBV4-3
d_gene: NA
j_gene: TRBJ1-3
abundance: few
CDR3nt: TGCGCCAGCAGCCAAGATAGGCAGGGGACGGGAAACACCATATATTTT
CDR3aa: CASSQDRQGTGNTIYF

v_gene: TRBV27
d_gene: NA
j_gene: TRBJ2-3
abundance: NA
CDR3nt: TGTGCCAGCAGTCCTCTAGCAGGGGTTCTATTTCAAGATACGCAGTATTTT
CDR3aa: CASSPLAGVLFQDTQYF

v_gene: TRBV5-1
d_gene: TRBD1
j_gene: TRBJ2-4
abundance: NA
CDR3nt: TGCGCCAGCAGCCCCCCAGGGACAGAGGGGGACATTCAGTACTTC
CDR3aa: CASSPPGTEGDIQYF

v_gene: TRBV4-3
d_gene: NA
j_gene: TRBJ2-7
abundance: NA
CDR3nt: TGCGCCAGCAGCCAAGATACAGCTTTACGGTCGCAGTACTTC
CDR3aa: CASSQDTALRSQYF

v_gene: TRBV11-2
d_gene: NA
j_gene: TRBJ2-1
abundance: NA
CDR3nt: TGTGCCAGCAGACCTACAGGGTCCTACAATGAGCAGTTCTTC
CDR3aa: CASRPTGSYNEQFF

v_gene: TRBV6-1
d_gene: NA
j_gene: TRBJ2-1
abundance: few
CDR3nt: TGTGCCAGCAGTGGCAACAGGGATGGAGAGCAGTTCTTC
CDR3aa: CASSGNRDGEQFF

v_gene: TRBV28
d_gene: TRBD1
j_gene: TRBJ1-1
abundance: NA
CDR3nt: TGTGCCAGCAGTCCGCAGGACAGGGACACTGAAGCTTTCTTT
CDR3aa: CASSPQDRDTEAFF

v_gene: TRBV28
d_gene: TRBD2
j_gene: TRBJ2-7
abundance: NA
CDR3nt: TGTGCCAGCAGCCCCCCCGGGGGGTGGTACGAGCAGTACTTC
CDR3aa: CASSPPGGWYEQYF

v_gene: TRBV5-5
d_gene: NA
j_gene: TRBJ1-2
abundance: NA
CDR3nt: TGTGCCAGCAGCTTGGACGAGACGACTTATGGCTACACCTTC
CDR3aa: CASSLDETTYGYTF

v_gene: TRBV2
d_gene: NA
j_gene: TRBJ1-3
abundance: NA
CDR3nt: TGTGCCGGATCAGGGTACAGCTCTGGAAACACCATATATTTT
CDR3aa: CAGSGYSSGNTIYF

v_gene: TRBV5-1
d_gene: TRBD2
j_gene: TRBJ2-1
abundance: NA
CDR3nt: TGCGCCAGCAGCCCGGGACTAGCGGGAGTCCAGTTCTTC
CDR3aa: CASSPGLAGVQFF

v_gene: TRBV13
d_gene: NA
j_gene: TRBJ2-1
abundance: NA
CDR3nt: TGTGCCAGCAGCCCTCCCGGGACAAGCTACAATGAGCAGTTCTTC
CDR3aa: CASSPPGTSYNEQFF

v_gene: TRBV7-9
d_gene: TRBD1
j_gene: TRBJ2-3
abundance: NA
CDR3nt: TGTGCCAGCAGCCCAAGGGGACAGAGCACAGATACGCAGTATTTT
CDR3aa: CASSPRGQSTDTQYF

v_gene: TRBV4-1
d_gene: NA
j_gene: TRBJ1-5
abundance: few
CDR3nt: TGCGCCAGCAGCCAAGACGAAGGGGGTTATAGCAATCAGCCCCAGCATTTT
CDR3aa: CASSQDEGGYSNQPQHF

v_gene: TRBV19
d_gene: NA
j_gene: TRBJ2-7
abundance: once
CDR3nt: TGTGCCAGTAGTGTTCGCTTCAACGGGGTAATTTACGAGCAGTACTTC
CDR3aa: CASSVRFNGVIYEQYF

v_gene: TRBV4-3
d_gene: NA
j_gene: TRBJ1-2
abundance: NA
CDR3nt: TGCGCCAGCAGCCAAGGACGGGAGAACTATGGCTACACCTTC
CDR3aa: CASSQGRENYGYTF

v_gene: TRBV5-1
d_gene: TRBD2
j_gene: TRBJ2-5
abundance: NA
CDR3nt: TGCGCCAGCAGCTGGGGAGCGGGAGGGCTCGGGGAGACCCAGTACTTC
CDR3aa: CASSWGAGGLGETQYF

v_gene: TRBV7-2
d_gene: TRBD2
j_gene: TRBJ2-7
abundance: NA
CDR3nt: TGTGCCAGCAGCTTAGGCCCGCCGACTAGCGGGAGCTCCTACGAGCAGTACTTC
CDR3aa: CASSLGPPTSGSSYEQYF

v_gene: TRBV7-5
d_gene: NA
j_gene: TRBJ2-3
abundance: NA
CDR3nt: TGTGCCAGAAGCCCGACCACAGACAGCACAGATACGCAGTATTTT
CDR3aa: CARSPTTDSTDTQYF

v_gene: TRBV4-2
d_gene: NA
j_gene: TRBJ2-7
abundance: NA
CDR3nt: TGTGCCAGCAGCCAAGGAGGGCCCAATCCAGACAGGCAATCCTACGAGCAGTACTTC
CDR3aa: CASSQGGPNPDRQSYEQYF